The present T cell receptor (beta chain) was sequenced within a study of OX40 agonist ivuxolimab in advanced cancers. Background for the entire study: The costimulatory receptor OX40 (CD134) was targeted by ivuxolimab, a fully human IgG2 agonistic monoclonal antibody. Prior anti-PD-1, anti-PD-L1 or anti-CTLA-4 therapy was permitted, and 35% to 40% of dose-escalation patients had received checkpoint inhibitors. The point of sequencing TCRbeta in the periphery was to test whether ivuxolimab changed TCR sequence diversity and drove clonal T-cell expansion. Partial responses occurred in three dose-escalation patients: two with cutaneous melanoma and one with hepatocellular carcinoma. The monotherapy dose-escalation portion (N of about 57 patients) of the phase I ivuxolimab trial is reported in the paper. Intravenous ivuxolimab was administered to patients every 2 weeks at six dose levels: 0.01, 0.1, 0.3, 1.5, 3 and 10 mg/kg. In the dose-escalation cohort, around four fifths of patients were male, and the mean age was around 60 years, with a range of about 23 to 85. Of the approximately 54 dose-escalation patients, hepatocellular carcinoma was present in approximately 20, melanoma in roughly 15, renal cell carcinoma in 9 and head and neck cancer in 9.

From the cysteine up to the phenylalanine, the CDR3 has a length of 15 residues. Only the CDR3 part of the read is kept: 45 bases, read in frame from the first base. CDR1 and CDR2 are read off the germline V gene as SGDLS and YYNGEE. V and J are trimmed by 1 base and 4 bases, and the gene matches miss 5 bases of the junction. The paper as a whole reports these results and caveats: At doses from 0.1 to 3.0 mg/kg, clonal expansion was seen in both CD4+ and CD8+ blood T cells between baseline and week 6. Low levels of normalized T-cell clonal expansion were also seen in some patients who did not respond. In the 0.1-3.0 mg/kg groups, partial responders had among the lowest normalized peripheral clonal expansion, particularly in CD8+ T cells. The antigen specificity of the peripheral T cells that underwent clonal expansion was not determined. After ivuxolimab, CD8+ T cells had more expanded clones than CD4+ T cells on average.

On this clone itself: The specificity of this receptor is unknown. Per-base qualities were not stored, and no clone one base away is much larger.

Patients with a history of autoimmune disease or receiving systemic immunosuppression were excluded from the trial. In every dose cohort, peripheral blood was drawn for TCR sequencing at baseline, cycle 4 day 1, and cycle 7 day 1. The samples were taken from a phase I, first-in-human, multicenter, open-label dose-escalation trial of ivuxolimab. Adults with locally advanced or metastatic melanoma, renal cell, hepatocellular, or head and neck squamous cell carcinoma were enrolled in the trial. Before TCR sequencing, CD4+ T cells and CD8+ T cells from peripheral blood were sorted into separate populations. For sequencing of the TCRbeta CDR3 region, genomic DNA was extracted from the sorted cells. TCRbeta CDR3 regions were sequenced using the immunoSEQ Assay. The table was pulled from immuneACCESS by TCRdb, which kept in-frame rearrangements only. Such tables lose some clones; where checked, under half of the loss comes from unresolved V genes, and the rest has no known cause. The sample includes about 53,000 clones, with roughly 84% observed a single time. The ten largest clones take up roughly 1.5% of the sample.

Material: CD4+ or CD8+ T cells sorted from blood, obtained in a trial of the OX40 agonist ivuxolimab. The TCR comes from an adult with an advanced solid tumor such as melanoma, head and neck, liver or kidney cancer. The rearrangement joined TRBV9 to TRBJ2-1; 7 bases in between match TRBD1. The CDR3 protein: CASSVRGGGYNEQFF. In nucleotides, the sequence is TGTGCCAGCAGCGTAAGAGGGGGCGGGTACAATGAGCAGTTCTTC.